This TCR beta chain appears in the sequencing data of a study of neurological immune-mediated disorders. Every sequencing run produced over 180 million TCR-beta sequences that came from 15-18 subjects. TCRdb reprocessed the 5' RACE reads via MiXCR and lists one record per CDR3 protein. Among about 74,000 distinct CDR3 sequences listed, roughly 5.5% were seen once. The study, taken as a whole, reports: There was no association between the multiple sclerosis repertoire cluster and any clinical or MRI feature.

Comments on this clonotype: Its antigen remains unknown. A single base separates this from a much larger clone, so it may be a read error.

This CDR3 is 16 amino acids long. V lost 5 bases, J lost 1 base, and 19 bases lay in between. CDR1 and CDR2 (germline): DFQATT, SNEGSKA (reference sequence). Material for sequencing was PBMCs. The origin of this receptor is a man aged 18 to 30 with multiple sclerosis. The rearrangement uses TRBV20-1 and TRBJ2-3; D gene unclear. The CDR3 sequence: CSALTTPGTGTDTQYF. In nucleotides, the CDR3 is TGCAGTGCTTTAACCACACCGGGTACAGGCACAGATACGCAGTATTTT.